The 32 T cell receptor beta chains listed next were all sequenced from one sample in a study of cytomegalovirus exposure and HLA in healthy donors. The PCR used 60 Vbeta and 13 Jbeta primers. Sequencing used immunoSEQ multiplex PCR; TCRdb keeps in-frame clones, though not all of them. Of 100,000 to 150,000 clones in the sample, approximately 8% were seen once. Sequencing used PBMCs. The receptors here all came from a woman aged 40 to 50 in good health and CMV-seropositive.

This clone was seen only a few times. The V gene is TRBV9, the J gene TRBJ2-7; a possible D gene is TRBD1 (6 bases). The CDR3 consists of 14 residues. V lost 4 bases, J lost 4 bases, and 15 bases lay in between. Germline V gene data show CDR1 as SGDLS and CDR2 as YYNGEE. CDR3 sequence reads: CASSPGTPPYEQYF. In DNA, the CDR3 is TGTGCCAGCAGCCCCGGGACACCACCGTACGAGCAGTACTTC.

Concerning this clone: One end of the junction fails to match germline, which may point to a read error. At the DNA level, this CDR3 is encoded by other sequences in the same sample as well. The V call is TRBV4-1, the J call TRBJ1-6, with 8 nucleotides matching TRBD1. The germline V gene has CDR1 MGHRA and CDR2 YSYEKL. The CDR3 loop spans 15 amino acids. Here the CDR3 reads CASSQGTGTNSPLHF. CDR3 nucleotide sequence: TGCGCCAGCAGCCAAGGGACAGGGACTAATTCCCCCCTCCACTTT.

In this sample, this clone turned up a few times. V is TRBV18 and J is TRBJ2-7, with TRBD1 identical over 9 bases. The CDR3 spans 13 residues. Germline CDR1 reads KGHSH; CDR2 reads LQKENI. V trimming: 5 bases; J trimming: 5 bases; junction bases outside the gene matches: 4. CDR3 region: CASSSGQGNEQYF. CDR3 coding DNA: TGTGCCAGCTCATCGGGACAGGGCAACGAGCAGTACTTC. The full variable domain, in which reference TRBV18 and TRBJ2-7 provide the parts outside the CDR3, is NAGVMQNPRHLVRRRGQEARLRCSPMKGHSHVYWYRQLPEEGLKFMVYLQKENIIDESGMPKERFSAEFPKEGPSILRIQQVVRGDSAAYFCASSSGQGNEQYFGPGTRLTVT.

Only a few counts were recorded for this clone. The genes are TRBV7-9 and TRBJ1-1, with 7 bases matching TRBD1. Germline V lookup: CDR1 SEHNR, CDR2 FQNEAQ (reference sequence). After removal of 4 bases from V and 1 base from J, the junction contained 9 bases not matched to a gene. The CDR3 is made up of 16 amino acids. The CDR3 nucleotides are TGTGCCAGCAGCTCCGGGGACAGCGGCTGGAACACTGAAGCTTTCTTT. Its protein is CASSSGDSGWNTEAFF.

This clone has just a few counts. This chain connects TRBV9 to TRBJ1-6; possibly TRBD1 for D (6 bases). Germline V lookup: CDR1 SGDLS, CDR2 YYNGEE. This CDR3 spans 15 amino acids. Trimming cost V 4 bases and J 10 bases, with 18 bases left between them. CDR3 nucleotides: TGTGCCAGCAGCCCCGGATCCGGGGGGCCGTCACCCCTCCACTTT. Protein: CASSPGSGGPSPLHF. The whole variable domain, filled in from reference TRBV9 and TRBJ1-6, reads DSGVTQTPKHLITATGQRVTLRCSPRSGDLSVYWYQQSLDQGLQFLIQYYNGEERAKGNILERFSAQQFPDLHSELNLSSLELGDSALYFCASSPGSGGPSPLHFGNGTRLTVT.

This clone was observed a few times. This chain uses TRBV14 with TRBJ1-1, with 7 bases aligning to TRBD1. This CDR3 has 15 residues. The V and J ends lost 4 bases and 8 bases, in that order; junction bases with no gene match: 13. Germline values: CDR1 SGHDN, CDR2 FVKESK. CDR3: CASSLLITGTAEAFF. The CDR3 nucleotides read TGTGCCAGCAGCCTACTTATTACCGGGACAGCCGAAGCTTTCTTT.

This clone was seen only a few times. The chain couples TRBV9 to TRBJ1-2; tentatively, D is TRBD1 (6 bases). The V gene lost 3 bases and the J gene lost 3 bases, with 9 bases spanning the gap. The CDR3 totals 13 residues. Per the germline V gene, CDR1 is SGDLS and CDR2 is YYNGEE. The CDR3 spells CASSGDRYYGYTF. The CDR3, as DNA: TGTGCCAGCAGCGGCGACAGGTACTATGGCTACACCTTC.

This clone occurred a few times. The chain couples TRBV9 to TRBJ1-2; D uncertain. Per germline, CDR1 SGDLS and CDR2 YYNGEE. The CDR3 has 15 amino acids. Between the trimmed V and J ends, which lost 3 bases and 3 bases, there was a span of 15 bases. CDR3 protein: CASSASLGVDYGYTF. CDR3 DNA: TGTGCCAGCAGCGCCTCCCTCGGGGTGGACTATGGCTACACCTTC.

This clone was found many times. Within the sample, other DNA sequences also encode this same CDR3. The J gene is TRBJ1-6, the V gene TRBV7-9, with 8 bases lining up with TRBD1. Germline V gene data show CDR1 as SEHNR and CDR2 as FQNEAQ (reference sequence). V was pared by 3 bases and J by 8 bases, with 3 bases of the junction left unmatched. This CDR3 contains 14 residues. The CDR3 region is CASSLGQDHSPLHF. The CDR3 DNA reads as TGTGCCAGCAGCTTGGGACAGGACCATTCACCCCTCCACTTT.

As regards this clone: At the DNA level, this CDR3 is encoded by other sequences in the same sample as well. The gene calls are TRBV6-5 and TRBJ2-4, with D maybe TRBD1 (5 bases). The germline CDR1 and CDR2 sequences are MNHEY and SVGAGI. V was trimmed by 5 bases and J by 5 bases, leaving 13 bases between them. The CDR3 is made up of 14 amino acids. CDR3 loop: CASSRGTVENIQYF. CDR3 nucleotide sequence: TGTGCCAGCAGTAGGGGAACAGTCGAAAACATTCAGTACTTC.

The rearrangement joins TRBV19 to TRBJ2-5, with 10 bases fitting TRBD2. CDR1 and CDR2 from the germline V gene are LNHDA and SQIVND (reference sequence). This CDR3 is built from 17 residues. V trimming: 9 bases; J trimming: 0 bases; junction bases outside the gene matches: 13. The CDR3 spells CASSKRGGNVYQETQYF. In DNA form, the CDR3 reads TGTGCCAGCTCCAAGCGGGGGGGCAATGTGTACCAAGAGACCCAGTACTTC.

J is TRBJ1-2 and V is TRBV12-5; 9 nucleotides match TRBD1. Germline CDR1 reads LGHNT; CDR2 reads FRNRAP. V shed 0 bases, J shed 4 bases, and the junction held 3 bases outside the gene matches. This CDR3 spans 15 amino acids. CDR3 sequence (DNA): TGTGCTAGTGGTTTGGTTAAGGGACAGGGCTATGGCTACACCTTC. Its protein product is CASGLVKGQGYGYTF.

The chain is built from TRBV19 and TRBJ2-7, with 10 bases matching TRBD1. In germline, CDR1 is LNHDA, CDR2 SQIVND (reference sequence). This CDR3 spans 14 amino acids. Trimming took 7 bases from V and 4 from J; bases not matched to a gene: 7. The CDR3 is CASTMTGGRYEQYF. Here the CDR3 DNA reads TGTGCCAGTACCATGACAGGGGGCAGGTACGAGCAGTACTTC.

This clone was seen only a few times. The chain combines TRBV2 with TRBJ2-7, with 9 positions matching TRBD1. The trim removed 3 bases at V and 2 bases at J, leaving 8 bases unmatched. The CDR3 extends over 16 amino acids. Germline CDR1 and CDR2: SNHLY and FYNNEI. The CDR3 nucleotides are TGTGCCAGCAGTGAGCACCGGGACAGGGTAACCTACGAGCAGTACTTC. Its translation: CASSEHRDRVTYEQYF. Combining the CDR3 with reference TRBV2 and TRBJ2-7 gives the whole variable domain EPEVTQTPSHQVTQMGQEVILRCVPISNHLYFYWYRQILGQKVEFLVSFYNNEISEKSEIFDDQFSVERPDGSNFTLKIRSTKLEDSAMYFCASSEHRDRVTYEQYFGPGTRLTVT.

The table lists this clone with a few counts. The chain has TRBV5-4 and TRBJ2-5; 12 bases line up with TRBD2. Unmatched junction bases numbered 8, after V lost 0 bases and J lost 5 bases. The CDR3 extends over 17 amino acids. The germline V gene encodes CDR1 SGHNT and CDR2 YYREEE (reference sequence). The CDR3 reads CASSLGSSGGARETQYF. The CDR3 DNA follows: TGTGCCAGCAGCTTGGGGTCTAGCGGGGGGGCCAGGGAGACCCAGTACTTC.

This rearrangement joins TRBV4-1 to TRBJ2-6, with TRBD1 identical over 8 bases. The length of the CDR3 is 18 residues. The germline gives CDR1 MGHRA, CDR2 YSYEKL. V shed 2 bases, J shed 0 bases, and the junction held 6 bases outside the gene matches. The CDR3 DNA reads TGCGCCAGCAGCCAACCGGGACAGGTGGGCTCTGGGGCCAACGTCCTGACTTTC. Translated: CASSQPGQVGSGANVLTF.

The rearrangement joins TRBV27 to TRBJ2-7; possible D gene TRBD2, 6 bases. CDR3 length equals 13 residues. Germline values: CDR1 MNHEY, CDR2 SMNVEV (reference sequence). V was pared by 7 bases and J by 2 bases, with 12 bases between. CDR3 coding DNA: TGTGCCAGCAAGCTCGGAGGGACCTACGAGCAGTACTTC. Amino acid sequence: CASKLGGTYEQYF.

The rearrangement links TRBV10-3 to TRBJ2-2; TRBD2 matches at 15 bases. J lost 6 bases, V lost 6 bases, and 8 bases had no gene match. The CDR3 spans 17 residues. Per germline, CDR1 ENHRY and CDR2 SYGVKD. The chain's CDR3 is CAIRGLAGGRAAGELFF. The CDR3 nucleotides are TGTGCCATCAGGGGACTAGCGGGGGGTCGGGCCGCCGGGGAGCTGTTTTTT.

This clone was counted only a few times. This chain connects TRBV10-3 to TRBJ1-2; 9 nucleotides match TRBD1. Per the germline V gene, CDR1 is ENHRY and CDR2 is SYGVKD. Germline trimming cut 2 bases from V and 7 bases from J; bases unmatched to any gene: 5. This CDR3 contains 14 residues. DNA for the CDR3: TGTGCCATCAGTGAGCAACAGGGGGCGGGTGGCTACACCTTC. Amino acids: CAISEQQGAGGYTF.

This chain links TRBV6-1 with TRBJ1-2; 9 nucleotides match TRBD1. Per germline, CDR1 MNHNS and CDR2 SASEGT. The CDR3 is made up of 15 amino acids. Trimming cost V 5 bases and J 7 bases; bases outside gene matches: 11. As DNA, the CDR3 is TGTGCCAGCAGTTCCCCGGGACAGGGAATCAGTGGCTACACCTTC. Translation: CASSSPGQGISGYTF.

The chain joins TRBV2 to TRBJ2-5; 7 bases are a match to TRBD1. V was clipped by 10 bases and J by 4 bases; unmatched bases: 12. Per germline, CDR1 SNHLY and CDR2 FYNNEI. CDR3 length equals 14 residues. CDR3 DNA sequence: TGTGCCAACAAGCAAAACAGGGGCGGAGAGACCCAGTACTTC. Translation: CANKQNRGGETQYF. The full variable domain, rest sourced from reference TRBV2 and TRBJ2-5, is EPEVTQTPSHQVTQMGQEVILRCVPISNHLYFYWYRQILGQKVEFLVSFYNNEISEKSEIFDDQFSVERPDGSNFTLKIRSTKLEDSAMYFCANKQNRGGETQYFGPGTRLLVL.

The table lists this clone with a few counts. The V and J genes are TRBV7-2 and TRBJ2-7, with 9 bases that match TRBD1. The ends lost 2 bases at V and 4 bases at J; junction bases unmatched: 3. The CDR3 extends over 14 amino acids. Germline CDR1 and CDR2: SGHTA and FQGNSA. CDR3 loop: CASSLWTGVYEQYF. Written as DNA, the CDR3 is TGTGCCAGCAGCTTATGGACAGGGGTTTACGAGCAGTACTTC.

Only a few counts were recorded for this clone. CDR3 in DNA: TGTGCCAGCTCTGCGGGTAGCAATCAGCCCCAGCATTTT. This codes for CASSAGSNQPQHF. The rearrangement joins TRBV18 to TRBJ1-5; D is uncertain. CDR3 length: 13 amino acids. Trimming pared 6 bases from V and 0 bases from J, leaving 6 bases between. Looked up from germline, CDR1 is KGHSH and CDR2 is LQKENI.

This clone was counted between two and nine times. The chain recombines TRBV6-5 with TRBJ1-4; the match to TRBD1 covers 7 bases. The junction had 5 bases not matched to a gene; V was cut back by 4 bases and J by 9 bases. The CDR3 has 13 residues. CDR1 is MNHEY and CDR2 is SVGAGI in the germline V gene. CDR3 residues: CASSSATGKKLFF. The CDR3 DNA is TGTGCCAGCAGTTCCGCGACAGGGAAAAAACTGTTTTTT.

This chain uses TRBV5-1 with TRBJ1-1; TRBD1 might be the D (6 bases). The CDR3 contains 15 residues. V was pared by 0 bases and J by 5 bases, with 14 bases between. Germline loops: CDR1 SGHRS, CDR2 YFSETQ. CDR3 loop: CASSLVGGVNTEAFF. The CDR3 DNA reads TGCGCCAGCAGCTTGGTAGGGGGAGTTAATACTGAAGCTTTCTTT.

This chain links TRBV5-1 with TRBJ2-1; tentatively, D is TRBD2 (5 bases). Trimming took 7 bases from V and 6 from J, leaving 11 bases between them. CDR1 SGHRS and CDR2 YFSETQ come from the germline V gene. There are 12 residues in the CDR3. Here the CDR3 DNA reads TGCGCCAGCTCGGTAGCGTTCAATGAGCAGTTCTTC. It codes for CASSVAFNEQFF.

The V call is TRBV5-1, the J call TRBJ1-1; D call uncertain. Trimming left V 4 bases short and J 7 bases short, with 8 bases between. This CDR3 region has 11 residues. The germline V gene has CDR1 SGHRS and CDR2 YFSETQ. The CDR3 DNA reads as TGCGCCAGCAGCACGACGGGTGAAGCTTTCTTT. Translation gives CASSTTGEAFF.

The V call is TRBV6-5, the J call TRBJ1-4, with a weak D call TRBD1 (5 bases). Germline values: CDR1 MNHEY, CDR2 SVGAGI. The CDR3 sequence is 15 residues long. V gave up 0 bases and J gave up 8 bases, with 13 bases separating them. The CDR3 region has the DNA TGTGCCAGCAGTTACTCCCTAGGGGTAGAGGAAAAACTGTTTTTT. Translation gives CASSYSLGVEEKLFF.

This clone has more than one count but fewer than ten. The gene calls are TRBV7-9 and TRBJ2-3; TRBD1 matches 9 bases. V was clipped by 5 bases and J by 5 bases; unmatched bases: 11. The germline V gene encodes CDR1 SEHNR and CDR2 FQNEAQ (reference sequence). The CDR3 runs to 16 residues. Written as DNA, the CDR3 is TGTGCCAGCAGCGGATACGAGACAGGGGGAGAAGATACGCAGTATTTT. It is translated as CASSGYETGGEDTQYF.

The V call is TRBV6-5, the J call TRBJ2-7, with D tentatively TRBD2 (5 bases). The CDR3 sequence is 15 residues long. Germline V CDR1 and CDR2: MNHEY, SVGAGI. Trimming removed 2 bases from V and 4 bases from J, with 15 bases in between. CDR3 sequence reads: CASSYPRDKAYEQYF. The CDR3 DNA is TGTGCCAGCAGTTACCCCCGGGATAAAGCATACGAGCAGTACTTC.

The gene calls are TRBV2 and TRBJ2-3; tentatively, D is TRBD1 (6 bases). The ends were cut back, 4 bases at V and 4 bases at J, with 12 bases in the middle. Per the germline V gene, CDR1 is SNHLY and CDR2 is FYNNEI. The CDR3 runs to 14 residues. The CDR3 nucleotides are TGTGCCAGCAGTGTGGACAGAAGGCCAGATACGCAGTATTTT. Amino acid sequence: CASSVDRRPDTQYF.

This clone showed up just a few times. The rearrangement uses TRBV4-1 and TRBJ1-4, with D possibly TRBD1 on 5 matching bases. Germline-derived CDR1 and CDR2 are MGHRA and YSYEKL. This CDR3 contains 17 residues. V gave up 3 bases and J gave up 8 bases, with 22 bases separating them. The CDR3 DNA reads TGCGCCAGCAGCCACCCCAATCGCGGCAGGGAGGGAGAAAAACTGTTTTTT. The encoded protein is CASSHPNRGREGEKLFF.